The TCR beta chain under discussion was sequenced for a study of blood T cell repertoires in COVID-19. About the study: COVID-19 samples from acute and convalescent phases originated in the United States, Italy and Spain. The cDNA or gDNA used as material had been derived from T cells, B-cell-depleted T cells, or PBMCs.

Study processing details: Cell counts per sample came from amplifying reference gene primers. Sequenced by immunoSEQ multiplex PCR; TCRdb stores in-frame clones only, minus some. V, J and clone size were drawn from that table, and D and trimming were deduced from the DNA. The table includes tens of thousands of clones, around 82% detected once. Trimming removed 5 bases from V and 4 bases from J; junction bases left unmatched: 6. This CDR3 has 15 amino acids. CDR1 SGHAT and CDR2 FQNNGV come from the germline V gene. The receptor was isolated from a human donor in a cohort sampled during active COVID-19. The sample comprised peripheral blood. The chain has TRBV11-2 and TRBJ2-1; 9 nucleotides line up with TRBD1. The CDR3 loop reads CASSAGTGLYNEQFF. The CDR3 bases are TGTGCCAGCAGCGCCGGGACAGGGCTGTACAATGAGCAGTTCTTC.